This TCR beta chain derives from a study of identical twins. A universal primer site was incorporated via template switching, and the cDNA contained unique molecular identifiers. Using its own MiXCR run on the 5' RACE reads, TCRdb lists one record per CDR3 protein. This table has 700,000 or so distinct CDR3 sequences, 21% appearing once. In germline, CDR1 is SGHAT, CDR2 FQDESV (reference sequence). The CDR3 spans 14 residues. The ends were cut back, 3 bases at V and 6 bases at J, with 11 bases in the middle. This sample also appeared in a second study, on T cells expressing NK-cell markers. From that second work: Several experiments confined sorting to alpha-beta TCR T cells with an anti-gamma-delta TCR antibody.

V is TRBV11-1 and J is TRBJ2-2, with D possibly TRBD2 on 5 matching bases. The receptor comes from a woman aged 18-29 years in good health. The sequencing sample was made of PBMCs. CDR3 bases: TGTGCCAGCAGCTTGATACTAGGAGCCGGGGAGCTGTTTTTT. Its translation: CASSLILGAGELFF.